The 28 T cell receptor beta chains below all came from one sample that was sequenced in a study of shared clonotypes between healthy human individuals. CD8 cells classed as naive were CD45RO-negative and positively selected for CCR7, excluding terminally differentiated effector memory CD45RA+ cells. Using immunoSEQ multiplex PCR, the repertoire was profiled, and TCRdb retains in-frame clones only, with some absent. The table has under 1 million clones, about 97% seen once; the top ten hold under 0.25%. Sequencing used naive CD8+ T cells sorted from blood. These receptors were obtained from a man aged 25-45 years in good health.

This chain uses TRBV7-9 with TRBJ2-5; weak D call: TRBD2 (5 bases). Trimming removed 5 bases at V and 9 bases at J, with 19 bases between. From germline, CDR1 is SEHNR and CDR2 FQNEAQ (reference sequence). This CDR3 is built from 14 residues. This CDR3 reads CASSQSSQGSPQYF. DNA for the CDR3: TGTGCCAGCAGCCAATCTAGCCAAGGATCGCCCCAGTACTTC.

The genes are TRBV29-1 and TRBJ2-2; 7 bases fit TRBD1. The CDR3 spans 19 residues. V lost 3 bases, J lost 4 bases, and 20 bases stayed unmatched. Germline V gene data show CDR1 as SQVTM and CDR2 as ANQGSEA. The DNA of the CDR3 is TGCAGCGTTGAGGGGACAGATTTTGCCGGTGACCTTTCCACCGGGGAGCTGTTTTTT. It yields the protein CSVEGTDFAGDLSTGELFF.

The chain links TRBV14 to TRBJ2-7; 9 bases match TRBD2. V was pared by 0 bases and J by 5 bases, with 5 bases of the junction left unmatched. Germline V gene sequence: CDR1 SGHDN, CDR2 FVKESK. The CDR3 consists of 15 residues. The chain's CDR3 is CASSQELAGAHEQYF. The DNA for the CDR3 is TGTGCCAGCAGCCAAGAATTAGCGGGAGCCCACGAGCAGTACTTC.

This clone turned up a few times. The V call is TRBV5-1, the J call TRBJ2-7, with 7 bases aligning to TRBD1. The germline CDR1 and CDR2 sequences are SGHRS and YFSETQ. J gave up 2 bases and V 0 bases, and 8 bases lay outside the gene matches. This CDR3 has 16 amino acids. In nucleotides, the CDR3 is TGCGCCAGCAGCTTGGCCCGGGACAGAATAGCCTACGAGCAGTACTTC. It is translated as CASSLARDRIAYEQYF.

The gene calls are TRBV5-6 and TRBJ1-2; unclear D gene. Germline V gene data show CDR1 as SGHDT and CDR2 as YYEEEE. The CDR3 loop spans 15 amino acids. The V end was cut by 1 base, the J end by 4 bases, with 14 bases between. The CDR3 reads CASSLPRGPAYGYTF. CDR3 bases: TGTGCCAGCAGCTTGCCGCGAGGCCCAGCCTATGGCTACACCTTC.

The DNA of the CDR3 is TGTGCCAGTAAGGAAGGGCCATATAGCAATCAGCCCCAGCATTTT. The encoded protein is CASKEGPYSNQPQHF. The rearrangement uses TRBV19 and TRBJ1-5; D call uncertain. CDR3 length equals 15 residues. V was pared by 7 bases and J by 0 bases, with 13 bases between. Germline V gives CDR1 LNHDA, CDR2 SQIVND (reference sequence).

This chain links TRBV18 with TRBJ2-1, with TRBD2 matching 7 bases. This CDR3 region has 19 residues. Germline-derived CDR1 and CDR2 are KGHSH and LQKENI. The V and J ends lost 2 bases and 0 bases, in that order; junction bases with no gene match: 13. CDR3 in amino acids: CASSPSGTWAKSSYNEQFF. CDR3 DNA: TGTGCCAGCTCACCAAGCGGGACGTGGGCCAAAAGCTCCTACAATGAGCAGTTCTTC.

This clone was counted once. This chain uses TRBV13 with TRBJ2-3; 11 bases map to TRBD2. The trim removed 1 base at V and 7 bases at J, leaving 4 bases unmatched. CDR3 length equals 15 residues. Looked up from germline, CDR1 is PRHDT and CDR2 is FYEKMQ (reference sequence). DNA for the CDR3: TGTGCCAGCAGCTTAGCGACTAGCGGGATGTATACGCAGTATTTT. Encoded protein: CASSLATSGMYTQYF.

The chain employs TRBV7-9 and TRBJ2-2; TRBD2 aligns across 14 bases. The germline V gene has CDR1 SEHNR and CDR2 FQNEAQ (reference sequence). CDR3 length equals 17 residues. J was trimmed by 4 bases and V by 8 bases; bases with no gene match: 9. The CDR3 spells CASRTGLAGVGTGELFF. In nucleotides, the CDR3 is TGTGCCAGCCGAACGGGACTAGCGGGAGTCGGCACCGGGGAGCTGTTTTTT.

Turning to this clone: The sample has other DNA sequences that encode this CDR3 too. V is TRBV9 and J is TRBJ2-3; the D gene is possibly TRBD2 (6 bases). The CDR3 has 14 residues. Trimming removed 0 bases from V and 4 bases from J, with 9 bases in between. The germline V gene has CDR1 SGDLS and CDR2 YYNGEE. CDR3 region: CASSVAGASDTQYF. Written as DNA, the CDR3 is TGTGCCAGCAGCGTAGCGGGAGCGTCAGATACGCAGTATTTT.

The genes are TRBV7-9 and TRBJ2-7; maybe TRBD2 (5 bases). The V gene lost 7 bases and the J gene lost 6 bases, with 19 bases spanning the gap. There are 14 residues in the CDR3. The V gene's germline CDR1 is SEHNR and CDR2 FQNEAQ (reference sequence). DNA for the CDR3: TGTGCCAGCATCGACCGGGATACGGCCTCCGAGCAGTACTTC. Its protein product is CASIDRDTASEQYF. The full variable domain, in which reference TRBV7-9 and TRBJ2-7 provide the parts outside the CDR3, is DTGVSQNPRHKITKRGQNVTFRCDPISEHNRLYWYRQTLGQGPEFLTYFQNEAQLEKSRLLSDRFSAERPKGSFSTLEIQRTEQGDSAMYLCASIDRDTASEQYFGPGTRLTVT.

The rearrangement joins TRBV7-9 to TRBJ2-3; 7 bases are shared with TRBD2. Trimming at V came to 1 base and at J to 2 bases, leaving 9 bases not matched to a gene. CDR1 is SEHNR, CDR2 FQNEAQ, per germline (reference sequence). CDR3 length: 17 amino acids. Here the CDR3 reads CASSLGVSGLHTDTQYF. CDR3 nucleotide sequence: TGTGCCAGCAGCTTAGGGGTTAGCGGGCTCCACACAGATACGCAGTATTTT.

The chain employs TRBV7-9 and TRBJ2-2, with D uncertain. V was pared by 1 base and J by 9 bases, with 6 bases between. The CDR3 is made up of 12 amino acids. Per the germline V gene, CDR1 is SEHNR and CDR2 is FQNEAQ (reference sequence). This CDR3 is CASSLGPRELFF. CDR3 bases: TGTGCCAGCAGCTTAGGTCCCAGGGAGCTGTTTTTT.

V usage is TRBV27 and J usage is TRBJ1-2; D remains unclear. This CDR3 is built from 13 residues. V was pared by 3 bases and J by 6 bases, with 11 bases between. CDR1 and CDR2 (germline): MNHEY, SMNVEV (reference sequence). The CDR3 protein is CASSFGSQDGYTF. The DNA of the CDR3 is TGTGCCAGCAGTTTTGGGTCGCAGGATGGCTACACCTTC.

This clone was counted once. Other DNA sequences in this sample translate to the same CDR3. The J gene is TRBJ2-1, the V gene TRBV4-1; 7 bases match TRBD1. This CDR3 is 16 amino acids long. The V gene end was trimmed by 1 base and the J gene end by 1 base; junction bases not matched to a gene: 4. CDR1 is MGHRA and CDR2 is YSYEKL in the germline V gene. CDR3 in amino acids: CASSQVSGGSYNEQFF. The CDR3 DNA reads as TGCGCCAGCAGCCAAGTTTCAGGGGGTTCCTACAATGAGCAGTTCTTC.

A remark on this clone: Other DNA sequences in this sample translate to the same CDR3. CDR3 nucleotide sequence: TGTGCCAGCAGTCTTAGCGGGAGTTCCTACAATGAGCAGTTCTTC. Translated, it gives CASSLSGSSYNEQFF. The chain recombines TRBV6-5 with TRBJ2-1, with 9 bases fitting TRBD2. V was clipped by 5 bases and J by 1 base; unmatched bases: 3. CDR1 and CDR2 (germline): MNHEY, SVGAGI. This CDR3 has 15 amino acids.

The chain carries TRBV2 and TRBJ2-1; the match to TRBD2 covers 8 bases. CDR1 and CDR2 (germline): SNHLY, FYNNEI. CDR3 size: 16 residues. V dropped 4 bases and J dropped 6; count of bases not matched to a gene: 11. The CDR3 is CASSGQSGRYSNEQFF. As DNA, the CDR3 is TGTGCCAGCAGTGGTCAGAGCGGGAGATACTCCAATGAGCAGTTCTTC. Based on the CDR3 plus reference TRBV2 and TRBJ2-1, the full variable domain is EPEVTQTPSHQVTQMGQEVILRCVPISNHLYFYWYRQILGQKVEFLVSFYNNEISEKSEIFDDQFSVERPDGSNFTLKIRSTKLEDSAMYFCASSGQSGRYSNEQFFGPGTRLTVL.

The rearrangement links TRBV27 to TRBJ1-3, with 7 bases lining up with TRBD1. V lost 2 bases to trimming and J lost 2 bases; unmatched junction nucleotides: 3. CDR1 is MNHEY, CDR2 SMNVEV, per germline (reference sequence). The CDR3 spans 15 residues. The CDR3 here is CASSLLGTAGNTIYF. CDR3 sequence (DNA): TGTGCCAGCAGTTTACTAGGGACAGCTGGAAACACCATATATTTT.

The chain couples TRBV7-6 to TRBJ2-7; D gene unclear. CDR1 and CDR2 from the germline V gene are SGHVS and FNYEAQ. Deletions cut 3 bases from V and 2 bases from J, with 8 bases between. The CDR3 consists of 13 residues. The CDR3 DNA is TGTGCCAGCAGCTTGAACAGTCCCTACGAGCAGTACTTC. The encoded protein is CASSLNSPYEQYF.

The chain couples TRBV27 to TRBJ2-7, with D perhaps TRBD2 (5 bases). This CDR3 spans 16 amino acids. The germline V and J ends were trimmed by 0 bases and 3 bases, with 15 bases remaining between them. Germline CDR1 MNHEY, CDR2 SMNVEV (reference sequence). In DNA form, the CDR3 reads TGTGCCAGCAGTTTATCCTTTACCGGGGTTGGCTACGAGCAGTACTTC. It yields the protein CASSLSFTGVGYEQYF.

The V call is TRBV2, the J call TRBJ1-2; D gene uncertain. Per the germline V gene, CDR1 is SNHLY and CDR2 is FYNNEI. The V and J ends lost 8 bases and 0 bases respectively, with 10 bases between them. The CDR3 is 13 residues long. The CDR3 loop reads CASPPGTNYGYTF. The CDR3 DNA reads TGTGCCAGCCCTCCGGGAACTAACTATGGCTACACCTTC.

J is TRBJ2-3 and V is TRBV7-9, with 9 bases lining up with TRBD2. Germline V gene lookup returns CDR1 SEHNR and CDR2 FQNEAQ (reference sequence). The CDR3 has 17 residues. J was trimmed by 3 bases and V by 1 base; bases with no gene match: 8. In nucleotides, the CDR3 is TGTGCCAGCAGCTTAGTCGGTAGCGGGAGTGGGACAGATACGCAGTATTTT. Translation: CASSLVGSGSGTDTQYF.

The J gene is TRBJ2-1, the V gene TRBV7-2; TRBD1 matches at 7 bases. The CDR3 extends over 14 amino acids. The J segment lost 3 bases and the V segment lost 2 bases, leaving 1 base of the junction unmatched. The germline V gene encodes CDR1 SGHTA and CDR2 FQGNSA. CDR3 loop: CASSLRDSYNEQFF. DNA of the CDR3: TGTGCCAGCAGCTTACGGGACAGCTACAATGAGCAGTTCTTC.

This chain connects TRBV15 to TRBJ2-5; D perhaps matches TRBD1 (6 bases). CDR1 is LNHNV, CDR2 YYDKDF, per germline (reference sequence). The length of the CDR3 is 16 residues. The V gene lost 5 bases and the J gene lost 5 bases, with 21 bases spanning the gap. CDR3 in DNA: TGTGCCACCAGCTCGAGACCACAGGGAGCGGCGGAGACCCAGTACTTC. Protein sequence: CATSSRPQGAAETQYF.

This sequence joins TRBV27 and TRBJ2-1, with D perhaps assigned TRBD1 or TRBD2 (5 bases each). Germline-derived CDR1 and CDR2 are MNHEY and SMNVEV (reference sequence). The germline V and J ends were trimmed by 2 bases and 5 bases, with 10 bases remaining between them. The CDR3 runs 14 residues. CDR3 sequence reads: CASSLGTVNNEQFF. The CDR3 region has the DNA TGTGCCAGCAGTTTAGGGACGGTTAACAATGAGCAGTTCTTC.

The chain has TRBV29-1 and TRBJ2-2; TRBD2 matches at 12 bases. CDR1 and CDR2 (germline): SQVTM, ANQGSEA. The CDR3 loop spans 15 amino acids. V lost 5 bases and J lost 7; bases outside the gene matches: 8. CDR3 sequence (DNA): TGCAGCGTTTCTAGCGGGAGGGTAGGAGACGGGGAGCTGTTTTTT. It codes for CSVSSGRVGDGELFF.

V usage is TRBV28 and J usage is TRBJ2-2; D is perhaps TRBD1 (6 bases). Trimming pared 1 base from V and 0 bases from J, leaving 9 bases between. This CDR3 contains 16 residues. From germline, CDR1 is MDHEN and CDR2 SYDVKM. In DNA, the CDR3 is TGTGCCAGCAGTTTATACAGGGAATCGAACACCGGGGAGCTGTTTTTT. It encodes CASSLYRESNTGELFF.

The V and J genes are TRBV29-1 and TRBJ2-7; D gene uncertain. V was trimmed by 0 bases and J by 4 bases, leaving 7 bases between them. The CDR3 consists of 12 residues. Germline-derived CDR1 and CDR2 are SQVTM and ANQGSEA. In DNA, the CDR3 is TGCAGCGTTGAAGATGATGTATACGAGCAGTACTTC. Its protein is CSVEDDVYEQYF.